The present TCR beta chain was sequenced within a study of T-cell reconstitution after alpha-beta-depleted transplantation in children. The CDR3 is 11 amino acids. The ends lost 6 bases at V and 14 bases at J; junction bases unmatched: 5. Germline assignment: CDR1 DFQATT and CDR2 SNEGSKA (reference sequence). Unique molecular identifiers featured in how the TCRbeta library was prepared. TCRdb reprocessed the PCR reads with MiXCR, giving one entry per CDR3 protein. The sample holds 300,000 to 400,000 distinct CDR3 sequences, 23% seen once. This receptor was taken from a male patient younger than 18 who had a stem cell transplant for acute lymphoblastic leukemia, so the T cells may come from the graft donor. The rearrangement joins TRBV20-1 to TRBJ2-1; 12 nucleotides agree with TRBD2. The input for sequencing was PBMCs, mostly from graft donor cells, taken 180 days after TCRalphabeta/CD19-depleted stem cell transplant. Written as DNA, the CDR3 is TGCAGTGCGCGACTAGCGGGAGTAGAGTTCTTC. The encoded protein is CSARLAGVEFF.